The rows below give T cell receptor beta chains drawn from one sample of a study of human T cells and chemical hapten exposure. One entry per CDR3 protein results from TCRdb running MiXCR on the RACE reads. The data show 85,000 to 100,000 distinct CDR3 sequences, 8% to 13% seen once. The sample here was whole blood, taken in connection with sensitization to the hapten diphenylcyclopropenone (DPC). The source is a middle-aged man with alopecia areata. Some clones in this sample may be carry-over from other donors' samples. CDR3s include the opening cysteine and the closing phenylalanine or tryptophan. D genes are given only for firm matches. Size values are once, few and many counts, or a class for expanded clones, and some rows have none.

V gene: TRBV7-2; D gene: TRBD1; J gene: TRBJ1-2; clone size: few; CDR3 protein: CASSWDRVNYGYTF; CDR3 DNA: TGTGCCAGCAGCTGGGACAGGGTGAACTATGGCTACACCTTC
V gene: TRBV29-1; D gene: .; J gene: TRBJ2-1; clone size: few; CDR3 protein: CSVGDPGNEQFF; CDR3 DNA: TGCAGCGTTGGAGACCCGGGGAATGAGCAGTTCTTC
V gene: TRBV11-2; D gene: .; J gene: TRBJ2-7; clone size: .; CDR3 protein: CASSYNEGLGEQYF; CDR3 DNA: TGTGCCAGCAGCTACAATGAGGGGTTGGGGGAGCAGTACTTC
V gene: TRBV10-3; D gene: .; J gene: TRBJ2-3; clone size: .; CDR3 protein: CAISRQGTDTQYF; CDR3 DNA: TGTGCCATCAGTCGCCAGGGCACAGATACGCAGTATTTT
V gene: TRBV28; D gene: .; J gene: TRBJ2-3; clone size: few; CDR3 protein: CASAVGGWWGQYF; CDR3 DNA: TGTGCCAGTGCAGTAGGGGGATGGTGGGGGCAGTATTTT
V gene: TRBV7-2; D gene: .; J gene: TRBJ2-5; clone size: .; CDR3 protein: CASSLEGFFQETQYF; CDR3 DNA: TGTGCCAGCAGCTTAGAAGGGTTCTTCCAAGAGACCCAGTACTTC
V gene: TRBV2; D gene: .; J gene: TRBJ2-3; clone size: few; CDR3 protein: CASSPSSALRSDTQYF; CDR3 DNA: TGTGCCAGCAGCCCCAGCAGCGCCCTACGATCAGATACGCAGTATTTT
V gene: TRBV20-1; D gene: .; J gene: TRBJ2-1; clone size: .; CDR3 protein: CSASDEQFF; CDR3 DNA: TGCAGTGCTAGCGATGAGCAGTTCTTC
V gene: TRBV27; D gene: .; J gene: TRBJ2-7; clone size: .; CDR3 protein: CASSLRGDSYEQYF; CDR3 DNA: TGTGCCAGCAGTTTACGAGGGGACTCCTACGAGCAGTACTTC
V gene: TRBV5-1; D gene: .; J gene: TRBJ2-1; clone size: .; CDR3 protein: CASSLGPQYEQFF; CDR3 DNA: TGCGCCAGCAGCTTGGGGCCGCAGTATGAGCAGTTCTTC
V gene: TRBV25-1; D gene: .; J gene: TRBJ1-5; clone size: many; CDR3 protein: CASTRGNNQPQHF; CDR3 DNA: TGTGCCAGTACGAGGGGGAACAATCAGCCCCAGCATTTT
V gene: TRBV20-1; D gene: TRBD1; J gene: TRBJ2-6; clone size: .; CDR3 protein: CSAGQGAISGANVLTF; CDR3 DNA: TGCAGTGCGGGACAGGGGGCCATCTCTGGGGCCAACGTCCTGACTTTC
V gene: TRBV9; D gene: .; J gene: TRBJ1-2; clone size: few; CDR3 protein: CASSTQLGGYTF; CDR3 DNA: TGTGCCAGCAGCACCCAGCTAGGGGGCTACACCTTC
V gene: TRBV7-3; D gene: .; J gene: TRBJ1-1; clone size: many; CDR3 protein: CASSLGSLNTEAFF; CDR3 DNA: TGTGCCAGCAGCTTAGGCAGCCTGAACACTGAAGCTTTCTTT
V gene: TRBV7-9; D gene: .; J gene: TRBJ2-4; clone size: .; CDR3 protein: CASSLVPSTGDIQYF; CDR3 DNA: TGTGCCAGCAGCTTAGTACCCTCTACCGGAGACATTCAGTACTTC
V gene: TRBV3-1; D gene: TRBD2; J gene: TRBJ2-3; clone size: many; CDR3 protein: CASSQMGLAVTDTQYF; CDR3 DNA: TGTGCCAGCAGCCAAATGGGACTAGCGGTAACAGATACGCAGTATTTT
V gene: TRBV7-2; D gene: .; J gene: TRBJ1-1; clone size: few; CDR3 protein: CASSLAGGRGTEAFF; CDR3 DNA: TGTGCCAGCAGCTTAGCGGGGGGGCGCGGGACTGAAGCTTTCTTT
V gene: TRBV7-2; D gene: .; J gene: TRBJ2-3; clone size: few; CDR3 protein: CASSPGFRTDTQYF; CDR3 DNA: TGTGCCAGCAGCCCCGGGTTCCGCACAGATACGCAGTATTTT
V gene: TRBV4-1; D gene: .; J gene: TRBJ1-4; clone size: few; CDR3 protein: CASSGPGRTNEKLFF; CDR3 DNA: TGCGCCAGCAGCGGGCCAGGACGGACTAATGAAAAACTGTTTTTT
V gene: TRBV3-1; D gene: .; J gene: TRBJ2-3; clone size: many; CDR3 protein: CASSVDSRTDTQYF; CDR3 DNA: TGTGCCAGCAGCGTGGACTCTCGCACAGATACGCAGTATTTT
V gene: TRBV6-1; D gene: .; J gene: TRBJ2-7; clone size: few; CDR3 protein: CASLQTPVYEQYF; CDR3 DNA: TGTGCCAGCCTCCAGACACCAGTCTACGAGCAGTACTTC
V gene: TRBV7-8; D gene: .; J gene: TRBJ1-6; clone size: .; CDR3 protein: CASSFGTGRNSPLHF; CDR3 DNA: TGTGCCAGCAGCTTTGGGACGGGACGAAATTCACCCCTCCACTTT
V gene: TRBV5-6; D gene: .; J gene: TRBJ1-1; clone size: .; CDR3 protein: CASSLWNRKAEAFF; CDR3 DNA: TGTGCCAGCAGCTTGTGGAACAGAAAGGCTGAAGCTTTCTTT
V gene: TRBV2; D gene: TRBD2; J gene: TRBJ2-7; clone size: once; CDR3 protein: CASTKISSGRREQYF; CDR3 DNA: TGTGCCAGCACGAAAATCTCTAGCGGGAGACGGGAGCAGTACTTC
V gene: TRBV3-1; D gene: TRBD1; J gene: TRBJ2-3; clone size: .; CDR3 protein: CASSRQGSRIADTQYF; CDR3 DNA: TGTGCCAGCAGCCGACAGGGGAGCAGGATCGCAGATACGCAGTATTTT
V gene: TRBV11-3; D gene: TRBD2; J gene: TRBJ2-3; clone size: .; CDR3 protein: CASSPLSGIPTDTQYF; CDR3 DNA: TGTGCCAGCAGCCCCCTAAGCGGGATCCCCACAGATACGCAGTATTTT
V gene: TRBV5-1; D gene: .; J gene: TRBJ1-1; clone size: .; CDR3 protein: CASSLVTGGEAFF; CDR3 DNA: TGCGCCAGCAGCTTGGTTACGGGGGGCGAAGCTTTCTTT
V gene: TRBV7-3; D gene: .; J gene: TRBJ1-1; clone size: few; CDR3 protein: CASSTQANTEAFF; CDR3 DNA: TGTGCCAGCAGCACACAAGCGAACACTGAAGCTTTCTTT
V gene: TRBV7-8; D gene: TRBD1; J gene: TRBJ1-1; clone size: few; CDR3 protein: CASSPYGQVPMGNTEAFF; CDR3 DNA: TGTGCCAGCAGCCCGTATGGACAGGTACCCATGGGGAACACTGAAGCTTTCTTT
V gene: TRBV29-1; D gene: .; J gene: TRBJ1-2; clone size: many; CDR3 protein: CSGDGTRGYTF; CDR3 DNA: TGCAGCGGGGACGGGACTAGAGGCTACACCTTC
V gene: TRBV5-1; D gene: TRBD2; J gene: TRBJ2-3; clone size: .; CDR3 protein: CASSLPLADRTDTQYF; CDR3 DNA: TGCGCCAGCAGCCTGCCACTAGCGGACCGCACAGATACGCAGTATTTT
V gene: TRBV28; D gene: .; J gene: TRBJ2-3; clone size: .; CDR3 protein: CASSPMGQGLSDTQYF; CDR3 DNA: TGTGCCAGCAGTCCGATGGGGCAGGGGTTATCAGATACGCAGTATTTT
V gene: TRBV20-1; D gene: TRBD1; J gene: TRBJ2-7; clone size: .; CDR3 protein: CSAWNRDRLPYEQYF; CDR3 DNA: TGCAGTGCCTGGAACAGGGACAGGCTACCTTACGAGCAGTACTTC
V gene: TRBV7-2; D gene: TRBD1; J gene: TRBJ1-2; clone size: .; CDR3 protein: CASSLALQGAYGYTF; CDR3 DNA: TGTGCCAGCAGCTTGGCCTTACAGGGGGCCTATGGCTACACCTTC
V gene: TRBV20-1; D gene: TRBD2; J gene: TRBJ2-1; clone size: few; CDR3 protein: CSALGPGLADNEQFF; CDR3 DNA: TGCAGTGCTCTGGGACCGGGACTAGCCGACAATGAGCAGTTCTTC
V gene: TRBV29-1; D gene: TRBD2; J gene: TRBJ2-3; clone size: .; CDR3 protein: CSVREGGPHTDTQYF; CDR3 DNA: TGCAGCGTCCGGGAGGGGGGGCCCCACACAGATACGCAGTATTTT
V gene: TRBV5-4; D gene: TRBD2; J gene: TRBJ2-3; clone size: .; CDR3 protein: CASSLKTSGTADTQYF; CDR3 DNA: TGTGCCAGCAGCTTGAAAACTAGCGGGACTGCAGATACGCAGTATTTT
V gene: TRBV10-3; D gene: .; J gene: TRBJ2-3; clone size: .; CDR3 protein: CAITGAHTDTQYF; CDR3 DNA: TGTGCCATCACAGGAGCGCACACAGATACGCAGTATTTT
V gene: TRBV6-5; D gene: .; J gene: TRBJ1-2; clone size: many; CDR3 protein: CASSTGSHGYTF; CDR3 DNA: TGTGCCAGCAGTACAGGGTCCCATGGCTACACCTTC
V gene: TRBV24-1; D gene: TRBD2; J gene: TRBJ2-1; clone size: few; CDR3 protein: CATSVTSGRRYEQFF; CDR3 DNA: TGTGCCACCAGTGTTACTAGCGGGAGGCGGTATGAGCAGTTCTTC
V gene: TRBV6-2/TRBV6-3; D gene: .; J gene: TRBJ2-2; clone size: .; CDR3 protein: CASNVATGELFF; CDR3 DNA: TGTGCCTCCAATGTTGCCACCGGGGAGCTGTTTTTT